This TCR beta chain was sequenced during a study of identical twins. Broader study findings: Without tracking the same donors, conclusions rested on cross-sectional statistical analysis.

One entry per CDR3 protein, called by TCRdb with MiXCR from the 5' RACE reads. The data show roughly 720,000 distinct CDR3 sequences, about 18% seen once. In this sample, this clonotype turned up a few times. Its antigen is unknown. The CDR3 is 15 amino acids. The germline V and J ends were trimmed by 1 base and 7 bases, with 14 bases remaining between them. CDR1 and CDR2 (germline): SGHTA, FQGNSA. Every donor was a healthy Caucasian. A further study also used this sample, focusing on T cells expressing NK-cell markers. As that study records: Sequencing of TCR beta repertoires drew on sorted CD3+CD56+NKG2C+, CD3+CD56+NKG2C- and CD3+CD56-NKG2C+ T cells.

Material for sequencing was PBMCs. The TCR sequence derives from a woman between 18 and 30 years old in good health. The V gene is TRBV7-2, the J gene TRBJ2-1; TRBD2 is a possible D gene (7 bases). The CDR3 loop reads CASSLGTRGGNEQFF. The CDR3 DNA sequence: TGTGCCAGCAGCTTAGGGACTAGGGGGGGGAATGAGCAGTTCTTC.